Following are 30 T cell receptor beta chains from one sample sequenced in a study of blood T cells in healthy people across ages. With a J-beta primer mix and a sample-barcoded 5' primer, a second PCR ran 7 to 11 cycles. In TCRdb, the 5' RACE reads were re-called with MiXCR into one record per CDR3 protein. The sample holds 1.4 million or so distinct CDR3 sequences, approximately 42% seen once. Sequences were obtained from blood. The receptors were sampled from a woman under 30 in good health.

The V call is TRBV12-3 or TRBV12-4, the J call TRBJ1-5; 7 bases fit TRBD1. Trimming removed 7 bases from V and 5 bases from J; junction bases left unmatched: 5. The CDR3 is 13 amino acids. This CDR3 reads CASNRDSYQPQHF. The CDR3 DNA reads TGTGCCAGCAACCGGGACAGCTATCAGCCCCAGCATTTT.

The V and J genes are TRBV7-8 and TRBJ1-1, with 12 positions matching TRBD1. The germline CDR1 and CDR2 sequences are SGHVS and FQNEAQ. CDR3 length: 15 residues. Germline trimming cut 3 bases from V and 4 bases from J; bases unmatched to any gene: 3. The CDR3, as DNA: TGTGCCAGCAGCTTGGGACAGGGGGCCGCCACTGAAGCTTTCTTT. Translated, it gives CASSLGQGAATEAFF.

The chain uses TRBV10-3 and TRBJ2-5; D is perhaps TRBD1 (6 bases). The germline gives CDR1 ENHRY, CDR2 SYGVKD. There are 17 residues in the CDR3. Trimming stripped 0 bases from V and 3 bases from J, with 17 bases between. CDR3 sequence (DNA): TGTGCCATCAGTGAGTCGGACAGCGCATCAACCGAAGAGACCCAGTACTTC. Translated: CAISESDSASTEETQYF.

The V gene is TRBV11-3, the J gene TRBJ2-1; maybe TRBD2 (5 bases). V was trimmed by 1 base and J by 9 bases, leaving 10 bases between them. The CDR3 extends over 13 amino acids. Germline CDR1 is SGHNT and CDR2 is YENEEA. This chain's CDR3 is CASSLGLSGEQFF. Written as DNA, the CDR3 is TGTGCCAGCAGCTTAGGCTTGAGCGGTGAGCAGTTCTTC.

The chain couples TRBV4-1 to TRBJ2-5; weak D call: TRBD1 (5 bases). The CDR3 extends over 15 amino acids. The germline V gene has CDR1 MGHRA and CDR2 YSYEKL. Trimming took off 0 bases at V and 11 bases at J, with 19 bases between the two ends. CDR3 coding DNA: TGCGCCAGCAGCCAAGAGTACCAGGGTTACAATGAGCAGTACTTC. Its protein product is CASSQEYQGYNEQYF.

V gene TRBV5-1 combines with J gene TRBJ1-1, with D unresolved. From germline, CDR1 is SGHRS and CDR2 YFSETQ. The CDR3 runs 14 residues. Deletions cut 4 bases from V and 3 bases from J, with 13 bases between. The CDR3 loop reads CASSVALGHTEAFF. The CDR3 DNA reads as TGCGCCAGCAGCGTAGCCCTGGGCCACACTGAAGCTTTCTTT.

This clonotype occurred once. This rearrangement joins TRBV12-5 to TRBJ2-3, with D perhaps TRBD1 or TRBD2 (5 bases each). The germline V and J ends were trimmed by 10 bases and 9 bases, with 20 bases remaining between them. The CDR3 is made up of 13 amino acids. In germline, CDR1 is LGHNT, CDR2 FRNRAP. Here the CDR3 reads CANGSPGTLTQYF. CDR3 sequence (DNA): TGTGCTAATGGATCCCCGGGGACCCTAACGCAGTATTTT. Complete variable domain (other parts from reference TRBV12-5 and TRBJ2-3): DARVTQTPRHKVTEMGQEVTMRCQPILGHNTVFWYRQTMMQGLELLAYFRNRAPLDDSGMPKDRFSAEMPDATLATLKIQPSEPRDSAVYFCANGSPGTLTQYFGPGTRLTVL.

This clonotype occurred a few times. The chain recombines TRBV28 with TRBJ2-7; TRBD2 matches at 7 bases. CDR3 length: 13 residues. Germline V gives CDR1 MDHEN, CDR2 SYDVKM. The V gene end was trimmed by 4 bases and the J gene end by 5 bases; junction bases not matched to a gene: 5. In nucleotides, the CDR3 is TGTGCCAGCAGTTCTCGAGGACTAGACGAGCAGTACTTC. Its translation is CASSSRGLDEQYF. The full variable domain, completed using reference TRBV28 and TRBJ2-7, is DVKVTQSSRYLVKRTGEKVFLECVQDMDHENMFWYRQDPGLGLRLIYFSYDVKMKEKGDIPEGYSVSREKKERFSLILESASTNQTSMYLCASSSRGLDEQYFGPGTRLTVT.

In its sample, this clonotype was seen a few times. The gene calls are TRBV10-3 and TRBJ2-3; 7 bases fit TRBD1. The CDR3 has 13 residues. Germline V gene sequence: CDR1 ENHRY, CDR2 SYGVKD. Unmatched junction bases numbered 10, after V lost 11 bases and J lost 5 bases. The CDR3 region is CAHGGRGQDTQYF. CDR3 DNA: TGTGCCCATGGGGGTAGGGGGCAAGATACGCAGTATTTT.

The chain uses TRBV9 and TRBJ2-5; D is perhaps TRBD1 (6 bases). Trimming took 0 bases from V and 11 from J, leaving 14 bases between them. The CDR3 has 13 amino acids. CDR1 and CDR2 (germline): SGDLS, YYNGEE. CDR3 protein: CASSVDRDAEQYF. CDR3 bases: TGTGCCAGCAGCGTAGACAGGGACGCTGAGCAGTACTTC.

This clonotype showed up just once. The V and J genes are TRBV20-1 and TRBJ1-5; TRBD1 agrees at 9 bases. The CDR3 covers 12 residues. Germline V gives CDR1 DFQATT, CDR2 SNEGSKA (reference sequence). The ends lost 5 bases at V and 6 bases at J; junction bases unmatched: 2. This CDR3 reads CSARTGVQPQHF. CDR3 bases: TGCAGTGCTCGGACAGGGGTTCAGCCCCAGCATTTT.

The J gene is TRBJ1-1, the V gene TRBV5-1; D perhaps matches TRBD1 (5 bases). Trimming took 4 bases from V and 4 from J, leaving 14 bases between them. Germline-derived CDR1 and CDR2 are SGHRS and YFSETQ. The CDR3 is 14 residues long. The CDR3 loop reads CASSITTGATEAFF. The CDR3, as DNA: TGCGCCAGCAGCATCACGACTGGGGCCACTGAAGCTTTCTTT.

This clonotype was detected only once. The chain carries TRBV2 and TRBJ2-1; the D gene is possibly TRBD1 (7 bases). The CDR3 has 17 residues. Trimming left V 5 bases short and J 3 bases short, with 20 bases between. Germline loops: CDR1 SNHLY, CDR2 FYNNEI. Here the CDR3 DNA reads TGTGCCAGCAGTAACAACGTACCAGGGGGGTACTACAATGAGCAGTTCTTC. Encoded protein: CASSNNVPGGYYNEQFF.

The CDR3 is CASAVEGGTDTQYF. The CDR3 DNA is TGTGCCAGCGCAGTGGAAGGGGGCACAGATACGCAGTATTTT. The chain links TRBV9 to TRBJ2-3, with D tentatively TRBD1 (5 bases). V was shortened by 7 bases and J by 1 base, with 13 bases between the two germline ends. This CDR3 is built from 14 residues. The germline gives CDR1 SGDLS, CDR2 YYNGEE.

This clonotype has just one count. The V call is TRBV9, the J call TRBJ1-2; D perhaps matches TRBD1 (5 bases). Germline V gene data show CDR1 as SGDLS and CDR2 as YYNGEE. The V and J ends lost 5 bases and 8 bases respectively, with 19 bases between them. The length of the CDR3 is 14 residues. The CDR3 reads CASRESGAHDGYTF. The CDR3 DNA reads as TGTGCCAGCAGGGAGAGCGGGGCTCACGACGGCTACACCTTC.

The rearrangement links TRBV9 to TRBJ2-2; D possibly corresponds to TRBD1 (6 bases). This CDR3 has 13 residues. Trimming removed 4 bases from V and 6 bases from J, with 10 bases in between. Germline V gene lookup returns CDR1 SGDLS and CDR2 YYNGEE. The CDR3 loop is CASSRDIAGELFF. In DNA, the CDR3 is TGTGCCAGCAGCCGGGACATCGCCGGGGAGCTGTTTTTT. Full variable domain (missing parts from reference TRBV9 and TRBJ2-2): DSGVTQTPKHLITATGQRVTLRCSPRSGDLSVYWYQQSLDQGLQFLIQYYNGEERAKGNILERFSAQQFPDLHSELNLSSLELGDSALYFCASSRDIAGELFFGEGSRLTVL.

The chain is built from TRBV18 and TRBJ1-5, with 8 positions matching TRBD1. Looked up from germline, CDR1 is KGHSH and CDR2 is LQKENI. The V gene end was trimmed by 6 bases and the J gene end by 5 bases; junction bases not matched to a gene: 9. The CDR3 totals 15 residues. Here the CDR3 DNA reads TGTGCCAGCTCGCCGAATACAGGGGGGGATCAGCCCCAGCATTTT. This codes for CASSPNTGGDQPQHF.

The chain carries TRBV20-1 and TRBJ2-7; D is unclear. Germline CDR1 reads DFQATT; CDR2 reads SNEGSKA (reference sequence). The CDR3 is 10 residues long. V was clipped by 0 bases and J by 7 bases, with 4 bases between them. The CDR3 is CSARDGEQYF. In nucleotides, the CDR3 is TGCAGTGCTAGAGATGGGGAGCAGTACTTC.

The chain is built from TRBV29-1 and TRBJ2-7, with D possibly TRBD1 on 5 matching bases. The V end was cut by 5 bases, the J end by 0 bases, with 8 bases between. The CDR3 contains 12 residues. Germline CDR1 SQVTM, CDR2 ANQGSEA. Here the CDR3 reads CSVSDSSYEQYF. CDR3 DNA: TGCAGCGTTTCTGACAGCTCCTACGAGCAGTACTTC.

The rearrangement joins TRBV5-1 to TRBJ1-1, with D unresolved. The CDR3 is 15 residues long. V lost 0 bases and J lost 3, with 12 bases in between. CDR1 and CDR2 (germline): SGHRS, YFSETQ. CDR3 sequence: CASSLVRAAYTEAFF. The CDR3 coding sequence is TGCGCCAGCAGCTTGGTGCGTGCAGCGTACACTGAAGCTTTCTTT.

This clonotype appeared a few times. V usage is TRBV4-2 and J usage is TRBJ1-5; 9 nucleotides align to TRBD1. V gave up 4 bases and J gave up 6 bases; unmatched junction bases: 7. The germline V gene has CDR1 LGHNA and CDR2 YNFKEQ. CDR3 length: 15 amino acids. The CDR3 DNA follows: TGTGCCAGCAGCCTGGGACAGGGCGAGAGTCAGCCCCAGCATTTT. It yields the protein CASSLGQGESQPQHF.

This clonotype came up a few times. The chain recombines TRBV5-5 with TRBJ2-3; TRBD1 is a possible D gene (6 bases). Germline V gene data show CDR1 as SGHKS and CDR2 as YYEKEE (reference sequence). Trimming stripped 1 base from V and 1 base from J, with 19 bases between. This CDR3 has 18 residues. As DNA, the CDR3 is TGTGCCAGCAGCTTGAGAACAGGGAATCTTAATGGCACAGATACGCAGTATTTT. Translation gives CASSLRTGNLNGTDTQYF.

Worth noting for this clonotype: Mismatch with germline at one junction end may stem from a read error. The chain carries TRBV20-1 and TRBJ2-3; 7 bases map to TRBD2. Germline V gene sequence: CDR1 DFQATT, CDR2 SNEGSKA (reference sequence). This CDR3 comprises 17 residues. The CDR3 spells CSTSKVAGGFSTDTQYF. The CDR3, as DNA: TGCAGTACTAGTAAGGTAGCGGGTGGTTTTAGCACAGATACGCAGTATTTT.

The rearrangement links TRBV5-1 to TRBJ2-7; 11 bases fit TRBD2. Trimming at V came to 3 bases and at J to 0 bases, leaving 5 bases not matched to a gene. This CDR3 has 16 amino acids. The germline gives CDR1 SGHRS, CDR2 YFSETQ. The CDR3 nucleotides are TGCGCCAGCAGCTCAGCACTAGCGGGAGTCTCCTACGAGCAGTACTTC. Residues: CASSSALAGVSYEQYF.

Details on this clonotype: This could be a read error, since a much larger clone is one nucleotide away. J is TRBJ2-1 and V is TRBV15, with D possibly being TRBD2 (5 bases). The germline V gene encodes CDR1 LNHNV and CDR2 YYDKDF (reference sequence). The CDR3 covers 16 residues. The V end was cut by 6 bases, the J end by 3 bases, with 18 bases between. DNA of the CDR3: TGTGCCACCAGACGGGATGCTCACCCTAACTACAATGAGCAGTTCTTC. Encoded protein: CATRRDAHPNYNEQFF.

CDR3 nucleotide sequence: TGTGCCAGCAGCCCAGACAGCAATAATTCACCCCTCCACTTT. Encoded protein: CASSPDSNNSPLHF. The J gene is TRBJ1-6, the V gene TRBV9; possibly TRBD1 for D (5 bases). The length of the CDR3 is 14 residues. CDR1 and CDR2 from the germline V gene are SGDLS and YYNGEE. V was shortened by 4 bases and J by 5 bases, with 10 bases between the two germline ends. The full variable domain, rest sourced from reference TRBV9 and TRBJ1-6, is DSGVTQTPKHLITATGQRVTLRCSPRSGDLSVYWYQQSLDQGLQFLIQYYNGEERAKGNILERFSAQQFPDLHSELNLSSLELGDSALYFCASSPDSNNSPLHFGNGTRLTVT.

The rearrangement links TRBV7-9 to TRBJ2-4, with D tentatively TRBD2 (7 bases). The CDR3 covers 15 residues. CDR1 is SEHNR and CDR2 is FQNEAQ in the germline V gene (reference sequence). The V and J ends lost 1 base and 8 bases respectively, with 15 bases between them. CDR3 sequence: CASSLGSGGAHIQYF. In nucleotides, the CDR3 is TGTGCCAGCAGCTTAGGTTCGGGGGGCGCACACATTCAGTACTTC.

The chain joins TRBV27 to TRBJ2-3; the match to TRBD1 covers 9 bases. The CDR3 runs 16 residues. Germline assignment: CDR1 MNHEY and CDR2 SMNVEV (reference sequence). V shed 6 bases and J 4 bases; nucleotides not matched to a gene: 11. CDR3 in DNA: TGTGCCAGCAGGCACCGGGGGACAGGGTTCCCAGATACGCAGTATTTT. Its translation is CASRHRGTGFPDTQYF.

This clonotype was picked up many times. V is TRBV6-2 or TRBV6-3 and J is TRBJ2-6; D call uncertain. V was pared by 6 bases and J by 0 bases, with 6 bases between. Germline CDR1 reads MNHEY; CDR2 reads SVGEGT. The CDR3 runs 14 residues. CDR3 sequence (DNA): TGTGCCAGCAGGCAAACCTCTGGGGCCAACGTCCTGACTTTC. Protein sequence: CASRQTSGANVLTF.

This clonotype was seen only once. This rearrangement joins TRBV20-1 to TRBJ1-1; possibly TRBD1 for D (6 bases). V lost 1 base and J 4 bases, leaving 13 bases between the germline ends. CDR1 is DFQATT, CDR2 SNEGSKA, per germline (reference sequence). This CDR3 is 14 amino acids long. The CDR3 is CSARVGGGSTEAFF. CDR3 bases: TGCAGTGCTAGAGTTGGAGGGGGGAGCACTGAAGCTTTCTTT.